This TCR beta chain was sequenced for a study of T cells in Graves' hyperthyroidism and ophthalmopathy. Study conclusions and caveats: Most thyroid clonotypes with frequency above 0.001 were detected in blood. From stable hyperthyroidism, ophthalmopathy was separated by a 13 V-J model.

The CDR3 sequence is 14 residues long. CDR1 and CDR2 (germline): SGHAT, FQNNGV. Turning to this clonotype: As yet, its antigen is unknown. One end of the junction fails to match germline, which may point to a read error.

Exclusion criteria comprised uncontrolled infection, other autoimmune disease, pregnancy or lactation. Regions amplified from RNA transcripts were the TCR beta CDR3 regions. RT-PCR in the first round (using the HTBI primer set) targeted the TCR CDR3. TCRdb re-analysed the multiplex PCR reads in MiXCR, keeping a single row per CDR3 protein. Here the sample spans some 510,000 distinct CDR3 sequences, less than 25% being singletons. V is TRBV11-2 and J is TRBJ2-7, with D uncertain. Sequencing input: blood. The sequence was collected from a man between 18 and 29 years old with Graves' hyperthyroidism. The CDR3 protein is CTSSFSSGSYEQYF. Here the CDR3 DNA reads TGTACCAGCAGCTTCTCTTCGGGCTCCTACGAGCAGTACTTC.